This passage covers 21 T cell receptor beta chains from one sample sequenced in a study of spatial heterogeneity in lung cancer. No antigens are known for them. TCRdb re-analysed the 5' RACE reads in MiXCR, keeping a single row per CDR3 protein. The table records about 1,900 distinct CDR3 sequences, 20% of them present only once. This sample's time point: sample taken at primary tumor resection. Overall study results and limits: The study found that expanded intratumoral alpha and beta TCR counts tracked tumor mutation counts.

The starting material was lung tumor tissue, obtained at surgery. The receptors were gathered from a male donor with early-stage non-small cell lung cancer.

This clonotype is medium-sized by share. The library was prepared for alpha chains; this beta chain is a stray read, so its frequency means little. This chain links TRBV5-1 with TRBJ2-5; the D gene is possibly TRBD2 (6 bases). V was shortened by 7 bases and J by 1 base, with 11 bases between the two germline ends. The germline gives CDR1 SGHRS, CDR2 YFSETQ. CDR3 length equals 13 residues. This chain's CDR3 is CASGGGIQETQYF. The CDR3, as DNA: TGCGCCAGCGGAGGAGGGATCCAAGAGACCCAGTACTTC.

This clonotype is deemed medium-sized. This beta chain came through as a stray read in a library set up for alpha chains, and its size says little. The chain joins TRBV6-1 to TRBJ2-1; 14 bases fit TRBD2. There are 17 residues in the CDR3. Looked up from germline, CDR1 is MNHNS and CDR2 is SASEGT. J gave up 2 bases and V 10 bases, and 10 bases lay outside the gene matches. The CDR3 bases are TGTGCCATCTCCCTGGGACTAGCGGGGGAAACCTACAATGAGCAGTTCTTC. It encodes CAISLGLAGETYNEQFF.

This clonotype ranks as medium-sized. Because the library targeted alpha chains, this beta chain is an off-target read whose size means little. This chain links TRBV20-1 with TRBJ1-2; TRBD1 is a possible D gene (5 bases). The CDR3 length is 13 residues. Germline lookup yields CDR1 DFQATT and CDR2 SNEGSKA (reference sequence). Trimming took 7 bases from V and 5 from J, leaving 17 bases between them. CDR3 nucleotide sequence: TGCAGTGTTAGGGGTGGGACGGCTTATGGCTACACCTTC. Its protein is CSVRGGTAYGYTF.

By proportion, this clonotype is large. This beta chain is a stray read from a library made for alpha chains; its abundance is not meaningful. The chain couples TRBV3-1 to TRBJ1-3; D remains ambiguous. CDR1 is LGHDT and CDR2 is YNNKEL in the germline V gene (reference sequence). The CDR3 is 15 residues long. Trimming removed 0 bases at V and 4 bases at J, with 10 bases between. CDR3 coding DNA: TGTGCCAGCAGCCAAGATGTCGGGGAGGGAAACACCATATATTTT. Its translation: CASSQDVGEGNTIYF.

Points on this clonotype: Little can be read into the size of this beta chain, an off-target read in a library designed for alpha chains. This sequence joins TRBV6-5 and TRBJ1-1, with 9 positions matching TRBD1. Germline CDR1 is MNHEY and CDR2 is SVGAGI. This CDR3 region has 16 residues. Losses at the gene ends were 4 bases for V and 6 bases for J; bases not matched to a gene: 12. CDR3 DNA: TGTGCCAGCAGTTTTGCCCCGGGACAGGGATCTCCTGAAGCTTTCTTT. Translating gives CASSFAPGQGSPEAFF.

Sample share makes this clonotype medium-sized. The library was designed around alpha chains, so this beta chain is a stray read whose abundance carries little weight. The genes are TRBV5-1 and TRBJ2-1; TRBD1 agrees at 8 bases. This CDR3 comprises 15 residues. The ends lost 3 bases at V and 7 bases at J; junction bases unmatched: 9. CDR1 is SGHRS, CDR2 YFSETQ, per germline. The CDR3 sequence is CASSSQGALHNEQFF. CDR3 nucleotides: TGCGCCAGCAGCTCCCAGGGGGCCCTCCATAATGAGCAGTTCTTC.

This clonotype was counted a few times. This beta chain was picked up by a library intended for alpha chains and is off target, so its count carries little meaning. The V call is TRBV12-3 or TRBV12-4, the J call TRBJ2-5; D not resolved. The CDR3 totals 13 residues. V shed 5 bases and J shed 4 bases, with 11 bases lying between them. This CDR3 is CASSIVVRETQYF. CDR3 in DNA: TGTGCCAGCAGTATAGTCGTACGAGAGACCCAGTACTTC.

On this clonotype: The junction and the germline gene differ at one end; a read error may be behind it. This beta chain is an off-target read within a library intended for alpha chains, so its frequency means little. V is TRBV28 and J is TRBJ1-2; D gene unclear. Germline assignment: CDR1 MDHEN and CDR2 SYDVKM. The CDR3 runs 10 residues. CDR3 residues: CASSETGPHF. Here the CDR3 DNA reads TGTGCCAGCAGCGAAACCGGGCCCCACTTC.

As concerns this clonotype: This beta chain is an unintended read in a library built for alpha chains; its size means little. V usage is TRBV10-3 and J usage is TRBJ1-1; D call uncertain. V was shortened by 5 bases and J by 0 bases, with 13 bases between the two germline ends. The germline V gene has CDR1 ENHRY and CDR2 SYGVKD. This CDR3 is built from 15 residues. CDR3 coding DNA: TGTGCCATCAGTCCTTTGGGCCCCATGAACACTGAAGCTTTCTTT. This codes for CAISPLGPMNTEAFF.

With respect to this clonotype: This beta chain represents an off-target read in a library built for alpha chains; its size is of limited meaning. The chain is built from TRBV4-2 and TRBJ1-5; D is possibly TRBD1 (5 bases). V was pared by 0 bases and J by 8 bases, with 11 bases between. Germline assignment: CDR1 LGHNA and CDR2 YNFKEQ. This CDR3 spans 14 amino acids. This chain's CDR3 is CASSQEDIGEPQHF. The CDR3 nucleotides read TGTGCCAGCAGCCAAGAGGACATTGGGGAGCCCCAGCATTTT.

This clonotype came up a few times. This beta chain slipped into a library made for alpha chains as a stray read, so its size is not meaningful. The rearrangement links TRBV6-6 to TRBJ2-5, with 9 bases that match TRBD2. Germline V gives CDR1 MNHNY, CDR2 SVGAGI (reference sequence). Trimming took 8 bases from V and 4 from J; bases not matched to a gene: 11. The CDR3 runs to 15 residues. The CDR3 DNA is TGTGCCAGCCGGAAGCGGCTAGCGGGGAGAGAGACCCAGTACTTC. It translates to CASRKRLAGRETQYF.

This clonotype was seen a few times. A library prepared for alpha chains yielded this beta chain as an off-target read; its size is of little meaning. The chain is built from TRBV7-2 and TRBJ1-4; weak D call: TRBD1 (6 bases). CDR1 and CDR2 from the germline V gene are SGHTA and FQGNSA. V was trimmed by 5 bases and J by 10 bases, leaving 23 bases between them. This CDR3 is 16 amino acids long. CDR3 DNA: TGTGCCAGCAGCCCCCAGGGCCAGGGGCAGGTTGGAAAACTGTTTTTT. Translating gives CASSPQGQGQVGKLFF. The variable domain in full, completed from reference TRBV7-2 and TRBJ1-4, reads GAGVSQSPSNKVTEKGKDVELRCDPISGHTALYWYRQSLGQGLEFLIYFQGNSAPDKSGLPSDRFSAERTGGSVSTLTIQRTQQEDSAVYLCASSPQGQGQVGKLFFGSGTQLSVL.

This clonotype is judged medium-sized (0.01 to 0.1%). This beta chain appears as a stray read in a library generated for alpha chains; its size is not informative. CDR3 sequence reads: CAISNPRGIGSGANVLTF. In DNA, the CDR3 is TGTGCCATCAGTAACCCCAGGGGAATCGGCTCTGGGGCCAACGTCCTGACTTTC. This chain links TRBV10-3 with TRBJ2-6; TRBD1 is a possible D gene (6 bases). The CDR3 runs to 18 residues. The ends were cut back, 5 bases at V and 0 bases at J, with 17 bases in the middle. Germline assignment: CDR1 ENHRY and CDR2 SYGVKD.

Concerning this clonotype itself: This beta chain is a stray sequence in a library constructed for alpha chains; its clone size is not meaningful. This chain links TRBV9 with TRBJ2-3; possibly TRBD2 for D (7 bases). Germline V gives CDR1 SGDLS, CDR2 YYNGEE. The V end was cut by 4 bases, the J end by 0 bases, with 18 bases between. The CDR3 extends over 17 amino acids. The CDR3 loop reads CASSTHWGGSSTDTQYF. In DNA, the CDR3 is TGTGCCAGCAGCACCCACTGGGGGGGCTCTAGCACAGATACGCAGTATTTT.

By sample share, this clonotype is medium-sized. A library made for alpha chains picked up this beta chain off target, so its size means little. V usage is TRBV28 and J usage is TRBJ2-7; D is ambiguous. V was clipped by 1 base and J by 5 bases, with 6 bases between them. Germline values: CDR1 MDHEN, CDR2 SYDVKM. The CDR3 runs 12 residues. Written as DNA, the CDR3 is TGTGCCAGCAGTTTATCGGCACACGAGCAGTACTTC. Amino acids: CASSLSAHEQYF.

Relative to its sample, this clonotype is medium-sized. Since the library was made to target alpha chains, this beta chain is a stray read and its abundance is not meaningful. The rearrangement links TRBV20-1 to TRBJ2-5, with 13 bases aligning to TRBD2. With 6 bases clipped from V and 5 bases from J, the junction kept 9 bases outside the gene matches. Germline V CDR1 and CDR2: DFQATT, SNEGSKA (reference sequence). This CDR3 comprises 15 residues. For the CDR3, the DNA is TGCAGTGCCCACGGACTAGCGGGAGATGGTGAGACCCAGTACTTC. Translating it yields CSAHGLAGDGETQYF.

By share of the sample, this clonotype is large. Within a library made for alpha chains, this beta chain is off target, and its count is uninformative. The genes are TRBV6-5 and TRBJ2-2; 10 bases align to TRBD2. V dropped 0 bases and J dropped 6; count of bases not matched to a gene: 4. The CDR3 length is 16 residues. Germline loops: CDR1 MNHEY, CDR2 SVGAGI. The CDR3 region is CASSYSNLAGAGELFF. In nucleotides, the CDR3 is TGTGCCAGCAGTTACTCGAACCTAGCGGGAGCCGGGGAGCTGTTTTTT.

This clonotype is termed large. The library was built for alpha chains, so this beta chain is an off-target read and its size means little. The chain employs TRBV28 and TRBJ2-7; a possible D gene is TRBD2 (6 bases). Deletions cut 6 bases from V and 9 bases from J, with 15 bases between. The CDR3 is made up of 12 amino acids. Per the germline V gene, CDR1 is MDHEN and CDR2 is SYDVKM. DNA of the CDR3: TGTGCCAGCAGCCCGGGGACTGCGTCGCAGTACTTC. Amino acid sequence: CASSPGTASQYF.

This clonotype is judged medium-sized. In a library made to pick up alpha chains, this beta chain is a stray read with a size that means little. This sequence joins TRBV4-2 and TRBJ1-4; the D gene is possibly TRBD1 (5 bases). This CDR3 is 16 amino acids long. Germline V gene lookup returns CDR1 LGHNA and CDR2 YNFKEQ. Trimming cost V 3 bases and J 5 bases, with 16 bases left between them. CDR3 in amino acids: CASSQDPLGPNEKLFF. The CDR3, as DNA: TGTGCCAGCAGCCAGGACCCTTTGGGGCCGAATGAAAAACTGTTTTTT.

Of note for this clonotype: Little can be read into the size of this beta chain, an off-target read in a library designed for alpha chains. The chain links TRBV7-6 to TRBJ1-1, with D unresolved. The ends were cut back, 1 base at V and 1 base at J, with 4 bases in the middle. The CDR3 has 13 amino acids. Germline V gene sequence: CDR1 SGHVS, CDR2 FNYEAQ. DNA of the CDR3: TGTGCCAGCAGCTTAGAATCGAACACTGAAGCTTTCTTT. Its protein is CASSLESNTEAFF.

Worth noting for this clonotype: This beta chain appears as a stray read in a library generated for alpha chains; its size is not informative. The V and J genes are TRBV5-6 and TRBJ1-1, with TRBD1 as a possible D gene (6 bases). The CDR3 is made up of 12 amino acids. The V and J ends lost 2 bases and 7 bases respectively, with 9 bases between them. Per germline, CDR1 SGHDT and CDR2 YYEEEE. CDR3 amino acids: CASSFIQGEAFF. CDR3 sequence (DNA): TGTGCCAGCAGCTTTATACAGGGTGAAGCTTTCTTT.